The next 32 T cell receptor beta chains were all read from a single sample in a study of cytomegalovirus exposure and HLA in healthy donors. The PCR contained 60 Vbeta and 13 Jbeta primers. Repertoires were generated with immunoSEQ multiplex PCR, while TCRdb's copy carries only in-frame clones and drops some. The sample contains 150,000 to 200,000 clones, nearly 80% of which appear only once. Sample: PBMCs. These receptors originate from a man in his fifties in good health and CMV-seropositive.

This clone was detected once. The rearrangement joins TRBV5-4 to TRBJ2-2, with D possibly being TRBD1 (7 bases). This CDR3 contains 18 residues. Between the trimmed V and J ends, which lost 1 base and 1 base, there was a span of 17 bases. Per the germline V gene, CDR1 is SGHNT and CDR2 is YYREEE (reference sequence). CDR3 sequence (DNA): TGTGCCAGCAGCTTGAGGGGTGGAGGGACAGTGAACACCGGGGAGCTGTTTTTT. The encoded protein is CASSLRGGGTVNTGELFF.

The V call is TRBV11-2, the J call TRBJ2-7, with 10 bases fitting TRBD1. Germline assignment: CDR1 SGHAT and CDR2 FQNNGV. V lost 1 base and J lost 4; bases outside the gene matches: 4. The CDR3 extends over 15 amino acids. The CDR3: CASSLGQGALYEQYF. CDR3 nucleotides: TGTGCCAGCAGCTTAGGACAGGGGGCTTTATACGAGCAGTACTTC.

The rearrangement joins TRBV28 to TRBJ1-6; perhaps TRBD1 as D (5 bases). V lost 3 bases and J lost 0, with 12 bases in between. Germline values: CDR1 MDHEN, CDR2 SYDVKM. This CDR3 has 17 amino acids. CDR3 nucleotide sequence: TGTGCCAGCAGTTTTGCGGGGGGATCCTCCTATAATTCACCCCTCCACTTT. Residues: CASSFAGGSSYNSPLHF.

CDR3 sequence reads: CASRSRTDTQYF. The CDR3 DNA sequence: TGTGCCAGTAGGTCCAGGACAGATACGCAGTATTTT. The chain uses TRBV19 and TRBJ2-3, with no clear D. The CDR3 consists of 12 residues. V lost 6 bases and J 3 bases, leaving 7 bases between the germline ends. Germline CDR1 reads LNHDA; CDR2 reads SQIVND (reference sequence).

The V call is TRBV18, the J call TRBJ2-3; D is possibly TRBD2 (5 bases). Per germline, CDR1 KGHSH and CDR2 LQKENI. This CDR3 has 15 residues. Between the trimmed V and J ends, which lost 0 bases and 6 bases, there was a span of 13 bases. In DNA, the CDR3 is TGTGCCAGCTCACCACCTATCGGGGATTGGGATACGCAGTATTTT. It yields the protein CASSPPIGDWDTQYF.

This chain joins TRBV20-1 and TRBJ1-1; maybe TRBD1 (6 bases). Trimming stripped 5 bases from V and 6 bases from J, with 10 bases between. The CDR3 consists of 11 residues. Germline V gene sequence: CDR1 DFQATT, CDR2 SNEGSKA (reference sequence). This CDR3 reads CSAYRVPEAFF. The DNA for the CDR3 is TGCAGTGCTTACAGGGTCCCTGAAGCTTTCTTT.

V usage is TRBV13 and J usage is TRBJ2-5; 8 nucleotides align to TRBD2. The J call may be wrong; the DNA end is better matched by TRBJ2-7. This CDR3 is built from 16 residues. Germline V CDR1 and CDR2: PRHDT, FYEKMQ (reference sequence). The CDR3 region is CASSPPLAGGTYEQYF. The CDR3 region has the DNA TGTGCCAGCAGCCCCCCCCTGGCGGGGGGAACCTACGAGCAGTACTTC.

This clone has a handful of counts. The CDR3 sequence: CASSMNGAGRSEQYF. The CDR3 nucleotides read TGCGCCAGCAGCATGAATGGGGCAGGGCGGTCCGAGCAGTACTTC. The chain recombines TRBV5-1 with TRBJ2-7, with D perhaps TRBD1 (5 bases). Between the trimmed V and J ends, which lost 4 bases and 6 bases, there was a span of 20 bases. The CDR3 has 15 residues. CDR1 and CDR2 from the germline V gene are SGHRS and YFSETQ.

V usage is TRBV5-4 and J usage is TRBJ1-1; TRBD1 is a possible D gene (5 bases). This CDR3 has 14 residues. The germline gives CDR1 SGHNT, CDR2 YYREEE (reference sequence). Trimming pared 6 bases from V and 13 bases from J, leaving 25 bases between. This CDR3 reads CASTPCSPGRRVFF. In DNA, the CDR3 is TGTGCCAGCACTCCATGCTCGCCAGGGAGGAGGGTTTTCTTT.

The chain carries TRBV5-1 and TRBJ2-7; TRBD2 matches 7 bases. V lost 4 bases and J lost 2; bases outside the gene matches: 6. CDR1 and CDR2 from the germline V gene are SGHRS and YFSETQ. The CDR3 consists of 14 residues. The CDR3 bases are TGCGCCAGCAGCCGGGAGGCCGGAACCTACGAGCAGTACTTC. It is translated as CASSREAGTYEQYF.

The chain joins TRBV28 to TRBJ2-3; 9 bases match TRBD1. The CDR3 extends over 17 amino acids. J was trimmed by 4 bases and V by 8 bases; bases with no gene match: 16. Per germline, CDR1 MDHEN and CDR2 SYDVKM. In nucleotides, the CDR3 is TGTGCCAGCCCACCCTTAAAACAGGGGGCGGCCGCAGATACGCAGTATTTT. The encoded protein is CASPPLKQGAAADTQYF.

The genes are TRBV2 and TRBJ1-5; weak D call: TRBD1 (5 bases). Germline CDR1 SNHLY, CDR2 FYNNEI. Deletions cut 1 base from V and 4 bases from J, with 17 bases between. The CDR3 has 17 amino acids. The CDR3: CASSEEDIGRGNQPQHF. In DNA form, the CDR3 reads TGTGCCAGCAGTGAAGAAGACATTGGGAGGGGAAATCAGCCCCAGCATTTT.

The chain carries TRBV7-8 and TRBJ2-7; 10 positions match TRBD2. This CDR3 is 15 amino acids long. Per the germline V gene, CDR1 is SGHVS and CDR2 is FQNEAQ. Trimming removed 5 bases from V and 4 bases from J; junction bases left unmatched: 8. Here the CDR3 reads CASSVPTSGAYEQYF. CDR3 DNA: TGTGCCAGCAGCGTACCTACTAGCGGGGCGTACGAGCAGTACTTC.

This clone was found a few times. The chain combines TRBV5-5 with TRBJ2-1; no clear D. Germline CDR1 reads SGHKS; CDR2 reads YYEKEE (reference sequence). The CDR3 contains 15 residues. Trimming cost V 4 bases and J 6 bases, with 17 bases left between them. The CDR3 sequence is CASSAQMSIFNEQFF. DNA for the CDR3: TGTGCCAGCAGCGCCCAGATGTCGATCTTCAATGAGCAGTTCTTC.

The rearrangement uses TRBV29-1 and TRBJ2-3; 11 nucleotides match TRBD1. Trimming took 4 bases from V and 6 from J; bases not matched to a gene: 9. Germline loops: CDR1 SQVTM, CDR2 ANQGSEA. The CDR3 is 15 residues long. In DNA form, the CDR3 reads TGCAGCGTTGTTTTCCGGGACAGGGGGGTGGATACGCAGTATTTT. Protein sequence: CSVVFRDRGVDTQYF.

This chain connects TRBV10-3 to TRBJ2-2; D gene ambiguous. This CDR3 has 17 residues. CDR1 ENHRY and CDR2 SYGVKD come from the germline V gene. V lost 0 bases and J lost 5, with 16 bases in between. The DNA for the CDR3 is TGTGCCATCAGTGAGTCGGTGGGCTTGGTCCGAACCGGGGAGCTGTTTTTT. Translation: CAISESVGLVRTGELFF.

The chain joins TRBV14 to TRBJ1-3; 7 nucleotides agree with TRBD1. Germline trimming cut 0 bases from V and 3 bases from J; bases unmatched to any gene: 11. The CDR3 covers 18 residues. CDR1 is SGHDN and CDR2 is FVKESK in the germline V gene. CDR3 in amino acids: CASSQDLWVTGFGNTIYF. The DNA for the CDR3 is TGTGCCAGCAGCCAAGATCTCTGGGTGACAGGGTTTGGAAACACCATATATTTT.

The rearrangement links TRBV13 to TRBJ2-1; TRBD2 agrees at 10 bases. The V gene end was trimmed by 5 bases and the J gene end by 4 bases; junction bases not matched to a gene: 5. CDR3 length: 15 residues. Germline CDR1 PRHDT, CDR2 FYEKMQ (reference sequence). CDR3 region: CASSQERGGYNEQFF. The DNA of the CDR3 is TGTGCCAGCAGCCAGGAGCGGGGGGGTTACAATGAGCAGTTCTTC.

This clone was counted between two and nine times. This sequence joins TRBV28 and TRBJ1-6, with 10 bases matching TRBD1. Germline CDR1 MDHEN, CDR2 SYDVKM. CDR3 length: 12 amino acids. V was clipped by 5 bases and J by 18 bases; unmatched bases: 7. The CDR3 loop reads CASSPTDRGSHF. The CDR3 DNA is TGTGCCAGCAGTCCGACGGACAGGGGGTCCCACTTT.

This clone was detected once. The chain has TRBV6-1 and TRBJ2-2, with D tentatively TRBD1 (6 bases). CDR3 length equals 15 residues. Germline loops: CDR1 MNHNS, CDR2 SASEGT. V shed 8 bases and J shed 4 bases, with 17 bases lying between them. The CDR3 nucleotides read TGTGCCAGCGAGTACGGGACACCCTCCACCGGGGAGCTGTTTTTT. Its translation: CASEYGTPSTGELFF.

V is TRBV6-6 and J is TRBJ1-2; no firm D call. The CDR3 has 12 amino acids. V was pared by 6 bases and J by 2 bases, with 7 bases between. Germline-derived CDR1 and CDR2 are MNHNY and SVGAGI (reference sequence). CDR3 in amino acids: CASRRENYGYTF. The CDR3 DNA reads TGTGCCAGCAGACGGGAAAACTATGGCTACACCTTC.

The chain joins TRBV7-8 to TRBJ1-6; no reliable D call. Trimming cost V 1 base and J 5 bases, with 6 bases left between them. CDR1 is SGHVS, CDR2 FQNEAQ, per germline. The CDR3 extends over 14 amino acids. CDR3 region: CASSLGQNNSPLHF. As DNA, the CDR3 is TGTGCCAGCAGCTTAGGGCAGAATAATTCACCCCTCCACTTT.

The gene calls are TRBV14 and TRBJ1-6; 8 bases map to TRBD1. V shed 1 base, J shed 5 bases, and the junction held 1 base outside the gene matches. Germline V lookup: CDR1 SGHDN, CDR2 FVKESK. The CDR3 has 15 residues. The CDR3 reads CASSQGQGNNSPLHF. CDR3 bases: TGTGCCAGCAGCCAAGGACAGGGGAATAATTCACCCCTCCACTTT.

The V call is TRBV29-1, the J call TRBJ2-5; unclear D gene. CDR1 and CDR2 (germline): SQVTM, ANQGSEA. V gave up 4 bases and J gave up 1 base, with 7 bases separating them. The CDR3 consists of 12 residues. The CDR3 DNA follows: TGCAGCGTTGCAACAGTCCAAGAGACCCAGTACTTC. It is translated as CSVATVQETQYF.

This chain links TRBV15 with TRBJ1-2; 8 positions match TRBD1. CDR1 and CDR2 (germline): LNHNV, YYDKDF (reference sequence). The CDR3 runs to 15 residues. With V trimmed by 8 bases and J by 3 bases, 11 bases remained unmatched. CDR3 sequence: CATLGQGISDYGYTF. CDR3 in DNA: TGTGCCACCCTTGGACAGGGAATTTCTGACTATGGCTACACCTTC.

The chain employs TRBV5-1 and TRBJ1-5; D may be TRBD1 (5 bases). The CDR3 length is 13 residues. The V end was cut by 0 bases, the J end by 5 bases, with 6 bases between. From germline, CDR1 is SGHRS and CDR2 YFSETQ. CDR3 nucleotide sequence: TGCGCCAGCAGCTTGGGGGGGGATCAGCCCCAGCATTTT. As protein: CASSLGGDQPQHF.

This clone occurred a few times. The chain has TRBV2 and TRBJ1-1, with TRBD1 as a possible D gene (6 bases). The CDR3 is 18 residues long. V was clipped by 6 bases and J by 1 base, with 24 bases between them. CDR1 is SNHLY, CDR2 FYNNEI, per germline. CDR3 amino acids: CASRWDTDSVFPNTEAFF. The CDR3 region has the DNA TGTGCCAGCAGATGGGACACAGACTCGGTTTTTCCGAACACTGAAGCTTTCTTT.

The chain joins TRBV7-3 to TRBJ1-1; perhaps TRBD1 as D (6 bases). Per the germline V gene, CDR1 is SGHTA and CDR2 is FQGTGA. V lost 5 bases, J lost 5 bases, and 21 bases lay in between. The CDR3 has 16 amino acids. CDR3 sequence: CASSPQGGGVRTEAFF. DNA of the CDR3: TGTGCCAGCAGCCCTCAAGGGGGGGGAGTGAGAACTGAAGCTTTCTTT.

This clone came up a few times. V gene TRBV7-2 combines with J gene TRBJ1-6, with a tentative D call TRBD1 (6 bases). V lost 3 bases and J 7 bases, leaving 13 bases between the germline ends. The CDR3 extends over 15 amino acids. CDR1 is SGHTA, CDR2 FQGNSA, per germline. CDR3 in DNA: TGTGCCAGCAGCTTGGACAGAAGTTTGAATTCACCCCTCCACTTT. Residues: CASSLDRSLNSPLHF.

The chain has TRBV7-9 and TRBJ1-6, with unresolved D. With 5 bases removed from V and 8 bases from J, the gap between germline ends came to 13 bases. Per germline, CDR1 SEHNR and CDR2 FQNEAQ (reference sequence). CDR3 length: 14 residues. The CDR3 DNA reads TGTGCCAGCAGCCGAGACATACACGATTCACCCCTCCACTTT. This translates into CASSRDIHDSPLHF. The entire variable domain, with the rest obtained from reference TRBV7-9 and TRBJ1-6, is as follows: DTGVSQNPRHKITKRGQNVTFRCDPISEHNRLYWYRQTLGQGPEFLTYFQNEAQLEKSRLLSDRFSAERPKGSFSTLEIQRTEQGDSAMYLCASSRDIHDSPLHFGNGTRLTVT.

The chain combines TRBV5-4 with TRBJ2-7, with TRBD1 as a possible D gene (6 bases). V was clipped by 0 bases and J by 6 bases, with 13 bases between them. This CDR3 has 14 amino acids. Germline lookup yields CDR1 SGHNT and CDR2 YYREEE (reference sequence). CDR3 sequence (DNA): TGTGCCAGCAGCTTGGACAGGGCCTACGTCGAGCAGTACGTC. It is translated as CASSLDRAYVEQYV.

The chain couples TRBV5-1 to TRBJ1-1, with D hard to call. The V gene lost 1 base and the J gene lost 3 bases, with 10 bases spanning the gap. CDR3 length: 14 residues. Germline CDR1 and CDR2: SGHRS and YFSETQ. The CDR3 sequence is CASSLTGMDTEAFF. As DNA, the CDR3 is TGCGCCAGCAGCTTGACCGGGATGGACACTGAAGCTTTCTTT. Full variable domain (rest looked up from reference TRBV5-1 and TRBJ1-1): KAGVTQTPRYLIKTRGQQVTLSCSPISGHRSVSWYQQTPGQGLQFLFEYFSETQRNKGNFPGRFSGRQFSNSRSEMNVSTLELGDSALYLCASSLTGMDTEAFFGQGTRLTVV.